The rows below give T cell receptor beta chains drawn from one sample of a study of T-cell reconstitution after alpha-beta-depleted transplantation in children. Each CDR3 protein gets one entry after TCRdb re-called the PCR reads with MiXCR. The profile shows hundreds of thousands of distinct CDR3 sequences, about an eighth of them singletons. Specimen: PBMCs, mostly from graft donor cells, collected 360 days after TCRalphabeta/CD19-depleted stem cell transplant. Source of these receptors: a male patient younger than 18 who had a stem cell transplant for acute myeloid leukemia, so the T cells may come from the graft donor. The CDR3 runs from the conserved cysteine through the conserved F or W. Fields, in order: J gene, D gene, V gene, clone size, CDR3 DNA, CDR3 protein. The D gene is left open where the match is weak. Some rows mark clone size as missing; the rest say once, few, many or name a class of expanded clone.

>TRBJ2-2|.|TRBV28|.
TGTGCCAGCAGTTCACACTCCGACACCGGGGAGCTGTTTTTT
CASSSHSDTGELFF
>TRBJ2-2|.|TRBV2|many
TGTGCCAGCAGTGAGGGGGCAACGAACACCGGGGAGCTGTTTTTT
CASSEGATNTGELFF
>TRBJ1-4|.|TRBV24-1|many
TGTGCCACCAGTGATTCGGGACCGAATAATGAAAAACTGTTTTTT
CATSDSGPNNEKLFF
>TRBJ2-6|.|TRBV11-3|.
TGTGCCAGCAGTCTAGCTATGGGATCCTCTGGGGCCAACGTCCTGACTTTC
CASSLAMGSSGANVLTF
>TRBJ1-6|.|TRBV28|few
TGTGCCAGCACCGACCTTAATTCACCCCTCCACTTT
CASTDLNSPLHF
>TRBJ2-7|TRBD1|TRBV29-1|few
TGCAGCGCCGGGGGCAGGGGGCACTACGAGCAGTACTTC
CSAGGRGHYEQYF
>TRBJ2-2|.|TRBV7-3|.
TGTGCCAGCGGTAGGGCGGGAGGGGAGCTGTTTTTT
CASGRAGGELFF
>TRBJ2-7|.|TRBV18|.
TGTGCCAGCTCACCAGGGAAAACAGCTAGATACGAGCAGTACTTC
CASSPGKTARYEQYF
>TRBJ2-5|.|TRBV27|.
TGTGCCAGCAGTCATGGTCAGGGGAAGCGGGAGACCCAGTACTTC
CASSHGQGKRETQYF
>TRBJ2-1|.|TRBV10-3|many
TGTGCCATCCTTGATCCGGCTTCCTACAATGAGCAGTTCTTC
CAILDPASYNEQFF
>TRBJ2-7|.|TRBV12-5|.
TGTGCTAGTGGTTTCTCTCCGAGACGGGGTTTAACTTACGAGCAGTACTTC
CASGFSPRRGLTYEQYF
>TRBJ2-7|.|TRBV28|few
TGTGCCAGCAGTCCCTTACTCCGAGAGCAGTACTTC
CASSPLLREQYF
>TRBJ2-7|TRBD2|TRBV7-6|few
TGTGCCAGCAGCTTAGTTCCAGGGACTAGCGGGAGCCACGAGCAGTACTTC
CASSLVPGTSGSHEQYF
>TRBJ2-3|.|TRBV20-1|.
TGCAGTGCCACGCCTGGGGAGCGGAGCACAGATACGCAGTATTTT
CSATPGERSTDTQYF
>TRBJ2-3|.|TRBV7-3|few
TGTGCCAGCAGCTTAACTTCATCCCGCACAGATACGCAGTATTTT
CASSLTSSRTDTQYF
>TRBJ2-7|.|TRBV7-6|many
TGTGCCAGCAGCTTAGATGGGCGGGCGAGCTCCTACGAGCAGTACTTC
CASSLDGRASSYEQYF
>TRBJ2-7|.|TRBV5-6|.
TGTGCCAGCAGCTTGGCGAGTTACTACGAGCAGTACTTC
CASSLASYYEQYF
>TRBJ2-7|TRBD2|TRBV25-1|few
TGTGCCAGCAGTGAATGGTACCGGGAGGCTAAGCAGTACTTC
CASSEWYREAKQYF
>TRBJ2-5|.|TRBV20-1|.
TGCAGTGCTAGAGATATCAGGGAGCAAGAGACCCAGTACTTC
CSARDIREQETQYF
>TRBJ2-3|.|TRBV28|.
TGTGCCAGCAGTTTGCCAGCGGCAGATACGCAGTATTTT
CASSLPAADTQYF
>TRBJ2-5|TRBD2|TRBV7-2|.
TGTGCCAGCAGCTCACGGCGGGAGGGCCCCGGGGTGACCCAGTACTTC
CASSSRREGPGVTQYF
>TRBJ1-5|.|TRBV6-5|few
TGTGCCAGCCCCCCCCAGCATTTT
CASPPQHF
>TRBJ2-7|.|TRBV2|.
TGTGCCAGCACCCTATTGGAACTCTCCTACGAGCAGTACTTC
CASTLLELSYEQYF
>TRBJ2-7|.|TRBV7-2|many
TGTGCCAGCCGCATAGATGGAGCCCTACCCTACGAGCAGTACTTC
CASRIDGALPYEQYF
>TRBJ1-4|.|TRBV12-3/TRBV12-4|.
TGTGCCAGCAGCCAAGGGGCCGGAAAACTGTTTTTT
CASSQGAGKLFF
>TRBJ1-5|.|TRBV28|.
TGTGCCAGCAGTCTACCCCACAATCAGCCCCAGCATTTT
CASSLPHNQPQHF
>TRBJ2-7|TRBD2|TRBV7-3|many
TGTGCCAGCAGCTTAACCCATACCGAAAGGACTAGCGGTCTCCGGAGGGAGCAGTACTTC
CASSLTHTERTSGLRREQYF
>TRBJ2-1|TRBD2|TRBV5-5|.
TGTGCCAGCAGCTTGGTAGCCGGGAGGTCCTACAATGAGCAGTTCTTC
CASSLVAGRSYNEQFF
>TRBJ2-7|TRBD2|TRBV12-3/TRBV12-4|.
TGTGCCAGCAGCCCGGGACTAGCGGTATCCAACGAGCAGTACTTC
CASSPGLAVSNEQYF
>TRBJ1-1|.|TRBV24-1|few
TGTGCCACCACTTGGGAGGGTAGGAGCACTGAAGCTTTCTTT
CATTWEGRSTEAFF
>TRBJ1-3|.|TRBV28|many
TGTGCCAGCGGGGGGGGCAATCCCTCTGGAAACACCATATATTTT
CASGGGNPSGNTIYF
>TRBJ2-1|.|TRBV30|.
TGTGCCTGGGGTAGCGACAATGAGCAGTTCTTC
CAWGSDNEQFF
>TRBJ2-3|TRBD2|TRBV6-1|.
TGTGCCAGCTGGACCGAAGCGGGAGCGGGCACAGATACGCAGTATTTT
CASWTEAGAGTDTQYF
>TRBJ2-2|TRBD2|TRBV29-1|many
TGCAGCGTTCCTAAACTAGCGGGAGGTAGTTTGGCCGGGGAGCTGTTTTTT
CSVPKLAGGSLAGELFF
>TRBJ1-3|.|TRBV28|few
TGTGCCAGCAGTTTAAACCTCGCCGGAAACACCATATATTTT
CASSLNLAGNTIYF
>TRBJ2-1|TRBD2|TRBV19|.
TGTGCCAGTAGTCCCAAGCCGGGACTAGCGGGAGATACTTCCTACAATGAGCAGTTCTTC
CASSPKPGLAGDTSYNEQFF